This TCR beta chain was sequenced during a study of T cell responses to AZD1222 COVID-19 vaccine. With 1 base clipped from V and 4 bases from J, the junction kept 6 bases outside the gene matches. Germline V lookup: CDR1 SGHAT, CDR2 FQDESV (reference sequence). CDR3 length equals 15 residues. This table comes from immunoSEQ multiplex PCR, and its TCRdb copy is limited to in-frame clones, with some not included. The data show 65,000 to 70,000 clones, approximately 83% seen once. This material consisted of peripheral blood, taken 28 days after the second AZD1222 dose. The chain recombines TRBV11-1 with TRBJ1-1, with 7 positions matching TRBD1. The TCR originated in an adult who received the AZD1222 COVID-19 vaccine. The CDR3 region has the DNA TGTGCCAGCAGCTTAGTGGGCAGGGGGACCACTGAAGCTTTCTTT. Residues: CASSLVGRGTTEAFF.